The 31 T cell receptor beta chains presented below share a single source sample, sequenced in a study of T cell clonality in common variable immunodeficiency. Assay used: immunoSEQ multiplex PCR; TCRdb lists only in-frame clones, some missing. The record shows some 32,000 clones for this sample, with no singletons present. Sequencing was carried out using peripheral blood mononuclear cells. Receptor source: a person between 18 and 75 years old in good health.

At least ten counts were recorded for this clone. The read falls 3 residues short of the CDR3 end, and the missing part is taken from the germline J gene. This rearrangement joins TRBV14 to TRBJ2-2; D is unresolved. V gave up 0 bases and J gave up 6 bases, with 14 bases separating them. The CDR3 covers 16 residues. Germline-derived CDR1 and CDR2 are SGHDN and FVKESK. CDR3 DNA, as far as it was read: TGTGCCAGCAGCCAAGATCGAAGTTTCGGTGCCGGGGAG. This sequence encodes CASSQDRSFGAGE. The whole CDR3 sequence is CASSQDRSFGAGELFF. Combining the CDR3 with reference TRBV14 and TRBJ2-2 gives the whole variable domain EAGVTQFPSHSVIEKGQTVTLRCDPISGHDNLYWYRRVMGKEIKFLLHFVKESKQDESGMPNNRFLAERTGGTYSTLKVQPAELEDSGVYFCASSQDRSFGAGELFFGEGSRLTVL.

This clone was detected ten times or more. The read ends 3 residues before the CDR3 terminus; that terminus is restored from the germline J gene. The chain carries TRBV7-8 and TRBJ2-3; the match to TRBD2 covers 10 bases. Germline-derived CDR1 and CDR2 are SGHVS and FQNEAQ. Losses at the gene ends were 5 bases for V and 0 bases for J; bases not matched to a gene: 5. The CDR3 is 16 residues long. The sequenced CDR3 bases are TGTGCCAGCAGCCCCCAGACTAGCGGGAGCACAGATACG. It yields the protein CASSPQTSGSTDT. The complete CDR3 protein is CASSPQTSGSTDTQYF.

Points on this clone: The CDR3 extends 3 residues past the end of the read, so its final part is completed from the germline J gene. The chain has TRBV7-8 and TRBJ1-2; TRBD1 matches at 9 bases. Germline V gives CDR1 SGHVS, CDR2 FQNEAQ. The CDR3 covers 14 residues. Trimming removed 1 base from V and 7 bases from J; junction bases left unmatched: 4. Incomplete CDR3 DNA: TGTGCCAGCAGCTTAGAACAGGGGGCGCGTGGC. Protein sequence: CASSLEQGARG. The entire CDR3 reads CASSLEQGARGYTF.

Turning to this clone: The read gets to within 3 residues of the CDR3 end, and the germline J gene fills in the rest. The rearrangement joins TRBV7-2 to TRBJ2-2; 8 nucleotides line up with TRBD1. This CDR3 comprises 14 residues. Looked up from germline, CDR1 is SGHTA and CDR2 is FQGNSA. The chain's CDR3 is CASSPGDRPEKLFF. The DNA read from the CDR3 is TGTGCCAGCAGCCCCGGGGACAGGCCCGAAAAG.

As concerns this clone: The read comes to an end 3 residues before the CDR3 does, leaving the germline J gene to fill in the end. V usage is TRBV11-2 and J usage is TRBJ2-1, with TRBD2 matching over 9 bases. The trim removed 2 bases at V and 9 bases at J, leaving 5 bases unmatched. The CDR3 has 14 residues. Per the germline V gene, CDR1 is SGHAT and CDR2 is FQNNGV. The CDR3: CASSLSSGSGEQFF. CDR3 DNA, as far as it was read: TGTGCCAGCAGCTTAAGTAGCGGGAGTGGTGAG.

Ten or more counts support this clone. The missing CDR3 end, 3 residues past where the read stops, is filled in from the germline J gene. The chain uses TRBV20-1 and TRBJ2-4; D possibly corresponds to TRBD1 (6 bases). The CDR3 sequence is 15 residues long. The germline V gene has CDR1 DFQATT and CDR2 SNEGSKA (reference sequence). The CDR3 bases that were read are TGCAGCCTGCTAGGGACAAGCCTAGCCAAAAACATT. Protein: CSLLGTSLAKNI. The complete CDR3 sequence is CSLLGTSLAKNIQYF.

About this clone: The CDR3 is cut off 3 residues early in the read; its end comes from the germline J gene. The chain links TRBV6-1 to TRBJ1-4, with 10 bases matching TRBD1. Per germline, CDR1 MNHNS and CDR2 SASEGT. This CDR3 region has 16 residues. The covered CDR3 bases are TGTGCCAGCAGTGAAGCCACCGGGACAGGGGATTCACCA. Translated, it gives CASSEATGTGDSP. The full CDR3 is CASSEATGTGDSPLFF.

Many counts were recorded for this clone. The CDR3 is cut off 3 residues early in the read; its end comes from the germline J gene. This sample also contains other DNA sequences that code for the same CDR3. The chain has TRBV5-1 and TRBJ1-2; D is possibly TRBD1 (6 bases). The CDR3 covers 13 residues. Looked up from germline, CDR1 is SGHRS and CDR2 is YFSETQ. Trimming took off 7 bases at V and 4 bases at J, with 14 bases between the two ends. The CDR3 spells CASGTGQTYGYTF. The covered CDR3 bases are TGCGCCAGCGGAACAGGACAGACCTATGGC.

Of note for this clone: The read ends 3 residues before the CDR3 terminus; that terminus is restored from the germline J gene. The chain is built from TRBV19 and TRBJ2-5, with TRBD2 matching over 13 bases. V was clipped by 10 bases and J by 3 bases; unmatched bases: 2. The CDR3 is 13 residues long. Germline V gene data show CDR1 as LNHDA and CDR2 as SQIVND (reference sequence). The sequenced CDR3 bases are TGTGCCACGGGGACTAGCGGGAAAGAGACC. This encodes CATGTSGKET. The full-length CDR3 reads as CATGTSGKETQYF. The complete variable domain, with remaining parts taken from reference TRBV19 and TRBJ2-5, reads DGGITQSPKYLFRKEGQNVTLSCEQNLNHDAMYWYRQDPGQGLRLIYYSQIVNDFQKGDIAEGYSVSREKKESFPLTVTSAQKNPTAFYLCATGTSGKETQYFGPGTRLLVL.

In regard to this clone: One junction end disagrees with the germline gene, perhaps due to a read error. Sequencing ends 3 residues short of the CDR3 end; the germline J gene provides the rest. The chain links TRBV7-7 to TRBJ1-2; D uncertain. CDR1 is SSHAT and CDR2 is FNYEAQ in the germline V gene (reference sequence). CDR3 size: 16 residues. The CDR3 bases that were read are TGTGCTAGCAGCCTTGGGGATATAGCGGGAGGAGATACC. Its protein product is CASSLGDIAGGDT. The CDR3 in its entirety is CASSLGDIAGGDTYTF.

This clone was detected ten times or more. The read ends 3 residues before the CDR3 terminus; that terminus is restored from the germline J gene. This chain connects TRBV12-3 or TRBV12-4 to TRBJ2-7, with D unclear. Trimming pared 6 bases from V and 0 bases from J, leaving 6 bases between. The CDR3 length is 12 residues. CDR3 loop: CASSPSSYEQYF. CDR3 DNA (partial): TGTGCCAGCAGCCCCAGCTCCTACGAG.

This clone has a count of ten or more. The read terminates 3 residues before the CDR3 end, so the remaining end is supplied by the germline J gene. The genes are TRBV30 and TRBJ1-2, with D unresolved. Germline CDR1 reads GTSNPN; CDR2 reads SVGIG (reference sequence). CDR3 length: 14 amino acids. V lost 3 bases, J lost 1 base, and 12 bases lay in between. The CDR3: CAWSPAGFNYGYTF. CDR3 bases read: TGTGCCTGGAGCCCCGCGGGCTTTAACTATGGC.

This clone was seen at least ten times. Coverage ceases 3 residues before the CDR3 finishes, and the germline J gene fills in the end. This sequence joins TRBV20-1 and TRBJ1-6, with TRBD1 identical over 8 bases. The germline V gene encodes CDR1 DFQATT and CDR2 SNEGSKA (reference sequence). With 4 bases clipped from V and 10 bases from J, the junction kept 6 bases outside the gene matches. CDR3 length: 13 amino acids. This CDR3 reads CSATGQGGSPLHF. The CDR3 bases that were read are TGCAGTGCTACTGGACAGGGTGGGTCACCC.

This clone was seen ten or more times. Read data end 3 residues before the CDR3 end; the end is taken from the germline J gene. This sequence joins TRBV7-9 and TRBJ2-1, with 8 positions matching TRBD2. The germline V gene has CDR1 SEHNR and CDR2 FQNEAQ (reference sequence). The ends lost 2 bases at V and 8 bases at J; junction bases unmatched: 8. The CDR3 is 15 amino acids. CDR3 region: CASSLTSGDRDEQFF. The covered CDR3 bases are TGTGCCAGCAGCTTAACTAGCGGAGATAGGGATGAG.

A note on this clone: Read sequence stops 3 residues before the CDR3 end, and the germline J gene provides the missing end. The chain joins TRBV30 to TRBJ2-1; D uncertain. V was shortened by 8 bases and J by 6 bases, with 17 bases between the two germline ends. The germline V gene has CDR1 GTSNPN and CDR2 SVGIG (reference sequence). This CDR3 is 13 amino acids long. CDR3 residues: CARKGVTLNEQFF. The covered CDR3 bases are TGTGCCCGGAAGGGCGTAACCCTCAATGAG.

This clone was counted a few times. Sequencing ends 3 residues short of the CDR3 end; the germline J gene provides the rest. The rearrangement uses TRBV2 and TRBJ1-1, with D possibly being TRBD1 (5 bases). The germline V gene has CDR1 SNHLY and CDR2 FYNNEI. This CDR3 comprises 11 residues. The sequenced CDR3 bases are TGTGCCAGCAGTTGGGGCCCCGAA. Translating gives CASSWGPE. The whole CDR3 sequence is CASSWGPEAFF.

Ten or more counts support this clone. The CDR3 is cut off 3 residues early in the read; its end comes from the germline J gene. The genes are TRBV20-1 and TRBJ2-3; no firm D call. V dropped 5 bases and J dropped 0 bases, with 15 bases sitting between them. Germline loops: CDR1 DFQATT, CDR2 SNEGSKA (reference sequence). There are 15 residues in the CDR3. This chain's CDR3 is CSAPLSFTSTDTQYF. The sequenced CDR3 bases are TGCAGTGCTCCACTATCCTTCACTAGCACAGATACG.

Points on this clone: The DNA ends 3 residues before the CDR3 does, and the rest of the CDR3 is filled in from the germline J gene. This chain joins TRBV2 and TRBJ2-5; 12 bases are a match to TRBD1. The CDR3 length is 17 residues. Germline loops: CDR1 SNHLY, CDR2 FYNNEI. J gave up 5 bases and V 6 bases, and 13 bases lay outside the gene matches. The chain's CDR3 is CASRPGQGASLRETQYF. The covered CDR3 bases are TGTGCCAGCAGACCGGGACAGGGGGCGAGTTTAAGGGAGACC.

This clone has a handful of counts. The read terminates 3 residues before the CDR3 end, so the remaining end is supplied by the germline J gene. The J gene is TRBJ1-2, the V gene TRBV30, with D perhaps TRBD1 (5 bases). Germline V gives CDR1 GTSNPN, CDR2 SVGIG (reference sequence). The CDR3 runs 16 residues. CDR3 loop: CAWISSPAGHNNDYTF. The sequenced CDR3 bases are TGTGCCTGGATTAGTTCTCCTGCGGGGCATAACAATGAC.

This clone turned up a few times. The read gets to within 3 residues of the CDR3 end, and the germline J gene fills in the rest. The rearrangement links TRBV11-1 to TRBJ1-1; D is possibly TRBD1 (6 bases). V was trimmed by 4 bases and J by 1 base, leaving 7 bases between them. This CDR3 contains 13 residues. Germline V gives CDR1 SGHAT, CDR2 FQDESV (reference sequence). CDR3 sequence: CASSSDRNTEAFF. Incomplete CDR3 DNA: TGTGCCAGCAGCTCGGACAGGAACACTGAA.

Many counts were recorded for this clone. Read sequence stops 3 residues before the CDR3 end, and the germline J gene provides the missing end. J is TRBJ1-2 and V is TRBV19; no clear D. The germline CDR1 and CDR2 sequences are LNHDA and SQIVND (reference sequence). The V end lost 5 bases, the J end lost 0 bases, and 16 bases lay between the germline ends. The CDR3 totals 16 residues. CDR3 sequence: CASSDQDFSSNYGYTF. CDR3 bases read: TGTGCCAGTAGTGACCAGGACTTTTCCTCTAACTATGGC.

This clone has a count of ten or more. The read ends 3 residues before the CDR3 terminus; that terminus is restored from the germline J gene. The V gene is TRBV5-6, the J gene TRBJ1-2, with TRBD1 identical over 7 bases. Unmatched junction bases numbered 11, after V lost 4 bases and J lost 5 bases. CDR1 and CDR2 from the germline V gene are SGHDT and YYEEEE. The CDR3 consists of 15 residues. The CDR3 region is CASSPLDGTEYGYTF. The DNA read from the CDR3 is TGTGCCAGCAGCCCCCTAGATGGGACAGAATATGGC.

To note about this clone: The read terminates 3 residues ahead of where the CDR3 ends, so the germline J gene completes it. The rearrangement links TRBV11-2 to TRBJ1-2; possibly TRBD1 for D (6 bases). The CDR3 has 13 amino acids. The germline V and J ends were trimmed by 0 bases and 5 bases, with 7 bases remaining between them. Germline V lookup: CDR1 SGHAT, CDR2 FQNNGV. The covered CDR3 bases are TGTGCCAGCAGCTTAGAGCAGGGGTATGGC. Residues: CASSLEQGYG. The entire CDR3 protein reads CASSLEQGYGYTF.

About this clone: The read terminates 3 residues ahead of where the CDR3 ends, so the germline J gene completes it. The chain combines TRBV29-1 with TRBJ2-7; D perhaps matches TRBD1 (5 bases). V dropped 7 bases and J dropped 1 base, with 8 bases sitting between them. CDR3 length: 11 residues. Germline V gives CDR1 SQVTM, CDR2 ANQGSEA. Partial CDR3 DNA: TGCAGCGCCCGACAGTCCTACGAG. Its protein is CSARQSYE. The complete CDR3 reads CSARQSYEQYF.

This clone showed up many times. The CDR3: CSARDPRRDTYEQYF. The covered CDR3 bases are TGCAGTGCTAGAGATCCCCGGCGGGACACCTACGAG. The rearrangement links TRBV20-1 to TRBJ2-7; TRBD1 or TRBD2 may be the D gene (6 bases each). The read falls 3 residues short of the CDR3 end, and the missing part is taken from the germline J gene. Trimming shortened V by 0 bases and J by 2 bases, and 14 bases separated the two germline ends. The CDR3 extends over 15 amino acids. Germline CDR1 reads DFQATT; CDR2 reads SNEGSKA (reference sequence).

This clone was counted at least ten times. Read coverage stops 3 residues before the CDR3 terminus; the germline J gene supplies the remainder. The J gene is TRBJ2-3, the V gene TRBV20-1; 10 bases are shared with TRBD2. Germline loops: CDR1 DFQATT, CDR2 SNEGSKA (reference sequence). This CDR3 comprises 15 residues. Trimming removed 3 bases from V and 1 base from J; junction bases left unmatched: 4. Partial CDR3 DNA: TGCAGTGCTAGCCCCACTAGCGGGGGCACAGATACG. It specifies CSASPTSGGTDT. The whole CDR3 sequence is CSASPTSGGTDTQYF.

This clone came up many times. The read terminates 3 residues before the CDR3 end, so the remaining end is supplied by the germline J gene. This sequence joins TRBV7-8 and TRBJ1-4, with 7 bases that match TRBD1. The CDR3 runs to 13 residues. The junction had 3 bases not matched to a gene; V was cut back by 5 bases and J by 6 bases. Germline loops: CDR1 SGHVS, CDR2 FQNEAQ. CDR3 residues: CASSRQGDEKLFF. The DNA read from the CDR3 is TGTGCCAGCAGCCGGCAGGGGGATGAAAAA.

This clone was recorded many times. The read terminates 3 residues ahead of where the CDR3 ends, so the germline J gene completes it. The chain recombines TRBV6-2 or TRBV6-3 with TRBJ2-1; 10 bases map to TRBD2. Germline CDR1 reads MNHEY; CDR2 reads SVGEGT. V lost 5 bases to trimming and J lost 7 bases; unmatched junction nucleotides: 8. CDR3 length: 15 amino acids. CDR3 DNA (partial): TGTGCCAGCAGTGATCCTAGCGGGAGTGGTAATGAG. Its translation: CASSDPSGSGNE. The entire CDR3 protein is CASSDPSGSGNEQFF.

This clone was counted ten times or more. The read is 3 residues too short to cover the CDR3 end, so that end is filled in from the germline J gene. V and J are TRBV7-3 and TRBJ2-5, with 8 nucleotides matching TRBD2. The CDR3 contains 15 residues. V gave up 4 bases and J gave up 2 bases; unmatched junction bases: 6. From germline, CDR1 is SGHTA and CDR2 FQGTGA. Partial CDR3 DNA: TGTGCCAGCAGCTCCCGGGGGGGGAGTCAAGAGACC. Amino acid sequence: CASSSRGGSQET. The entire CDR3 is CASSSRGGSQETQYF.

This clone was seen more than once but under ten times. The CDR3 region is CSAHVASDLYNEQFF. The CDR3 DNA, read in part, is TGCAGTGCCCACGTAGCGTCAGACCTTTACAATGAG. The chain is built from TRBV20-1 and TRBJ2-1; D possibly corresponds to TRBD2 (5 bases). The CDR3 end is not reached by the read, which stops 3 residues before it; the germline J gene fills it in. The CDR3 has 15 residues. V lost 6 bases to trimming and J lost 4 bases, with 19 bases between them. Germline CDR1 and CDR2: DFQATT and SNEGSKA (reference sequence).

This clone was seen a few times. The observed sequence ends 3 residues before the CDR3 terminus, with the missing tail filled in from the germline J gene. The V and J genes are TRBV5-1 and TRBJ1-1, with 9 positions matching TRBD1. The CDR3 contains 15 residues. Germline V gene data show CDR1 as SGHRS and CDR2 as YFSETQ. The J segment lost 4 bases and the V segment lost 7 bases, leaving 11 bases of the junction unmatched. The covered CDR3 bases are TGCGCCAGCGGGACAGGGTCCACGGTTGCCACTGAA. Translating gives CASGTGSTVATE. The CDR3 as a whole reads CASGTGSTVATEAFF.